These 4 T cell receptor beta chains share one sample of origin, sequenced in a study of human T cells and chemical hapten exposure. Unfractionated whole blood yielded the extracted total RNA. TCRdb called the 5' RACE reads again in MiXCR, with one record for every CDR3 protein. Altogether about 81,000 distinct CDR3 sequences are present, 7% to 8% being singletons, with the ten largest covering about 2.1%. Receptors originate from a male donor in good health.

This clonotype was seen ten or more times. V usage is TRBV29-1 and J usage is TRBJ1-3; 7 nucleotides agree with TRBD1. Per the germline V gene, CDR1 is SQVTM and CDR2 is ANQGSEA. The CDR3 is 15 residues long. V lost 6 bases and J lost 1; bases outside the gene matches: 9. CDR3 nucleotides: TGCAGCGTCGCTCTCAACAGGGGATCTGGAAACACCATATATTTT. Protein: CSVALNRGSGNTIYF.

Here the CDR3 reads CASSPGQGTHRTDTQYF. DNA for the CDR3: TGTGCCAGCAGCCCGGGACAGGGCACCCACCGCACAGATACGCAGTATTTT. The chain carries TRBV14 and TRBJ2-3; 9 bases line up with TRBD1. With 4 bases clipped from V and 1 base from J, the junction kept 9 bases outside the gene matches. The CDR3 is 17 amino acids. CDR1 is SGHDN and CDR2 is FVKESK in the germline V gene. The whole variable domain, remainder taken from reference TRBV14 and TRBJ2-3, is EAGVTQFPSHSVIEKGQTVTLRCDPISGHDNLYWYRRVMGKEIKFLLHFVKESKQDESGMPNNRFLAERTGGTYSTLKVQPAELEDSGVYFCASSPGQGTHRTDTQYFGPGTRLTVL.

The rearrangement uses TRBV7-9 and TRBJ1-3, with 8 nucleotides matching TRBD1. Germline CDR1 reads SEHNR; CDR2 reads FQNEAQ (reference sequence). The length of the CDR3 is 16 residues. With V trimmed by 3 bases and J by 0 bases, 4 bases remained unmatched. The CDR3: CASSFPQGDSGNTIYF. The CDR3 DNA follows: TGTGCCAGCAGCTTTCCACAGGGGGACTCTGGAAACACCATATATTTT. The full variable domain, rest sourced from reference TRBV7-9 and TRBJ1-3, is DTGVSQNPRHKITKRGQNVTFRCDPISEHNRLYWYRQTLGQGPEFLTYFQNEAQLEKSRLLSDRFSAERPKGSFSTLEIQRTEQGDSAMYLCASSFPQGDSGNTIYFGEGSWLTVV.

This clonotype was counted only a few times. This chain links TRBV18 with TRBJ2-7, with 9 bases fitting TRBD1. Trimming at V came to 3 bases and at J to 2 bases, leaving 2 bases not matched to a gene. This CDR3 is 14 amino acids long. CDR1 KGHSH and CDR2 LQKENI come from the germline V gene. CDR3 amino acids: CASSPRDRAYEQYF. Written as DNA, the CDR3 is TGTGCCAGCTCACCGCGGGACAGGGCCTACGAGCAGTACTTC. Filled out from reference TRBV18 and TRBJ2-7, the complete variable domain reads NAGVMQNPRHLVRRRGQEARLRCSPMKGHSHVYWYRQLPEEGLKFMVYLQKENIIDESGMPKERFSAEFPKEGPSILRIQQVVRGDSAAYFCASSPRDRAYEQYFGPGTRLTVT.